The rows below give T cell receptor beta chains drawn from one sample of a study of cytomegalovirus exposure and HLA in healthy donors. Measured with immunoSEQ multiplex PCR; TCRdb has only the in-frame clones, and not every one. The sample shows tens of thousands of clones, roughly 83% of them seen only once. Sequenced: PBMCs. These receptors all come from a man aged 25-40 years in good health and CMV-seronegative. Both conserved end residues are part of each CDR3. A D gene is named only where the DNA matches it firmly. Clone size is stated in some rows and not others, as once, few, many or a class when expanded.

len	v_gene	abundance	d_gene	j_gene	CDR3nt	CDR3aa
13	TRBV9	-	-	TRBJ2-7	TGTTTTTTCAAGCAGAAGGCGGCATACGAGCAGTACTTC	CFFKQKAAYEQYF
14	TRBV9	-	TRBD1	TRBJ2-7	TGTGCCAGCAGCGTCGGGACAGGGTTCAACGAGCAGTACTTC	CASSVGTGFNEQYF
16	TRBV7-2	-	TRBD1	TRBJ1-1	TGTGCCAGCAGCTCCCGGACAGGGGGGGGTAACACTGAAGCTTTCTTT	CASSSRTGGGNTEAFF
14	TRBV4-2	-	-	TRBJ2-1	TGTGCCAGCAGCCAAGAAGGTAGCGTGGATGAGCAGTTCTTC	CASSQEGSVDEQFF
14	TRBV7-9	-	TRBD1	TRBJ2-5	TGTGCCAGCAGCCGAGACAGGGACCAAGAGACCCAGTACTTC	CASSRDRDQETQYF
16	TRBV7-9	-	TRBD1	TRBJ1-1	TGTTCCAGCAGCCGGGACAGGGCCAGCATGAACACTGAAGCTTTCTTT	CSSSRDRASMNTEAFF
14	TRBV30	-	-	TRBJ1-2	TGTGCCTGGAGTATGGGACATTCTAACTATGGCTACACCTTC	CAWSMGHSNYGYTF
17	TRBV19	-	TRBD2	TRBJ2-1	TGTGCCAGTAGAGGGACTAGCGGGGCGGCCTCCTACAATGAGCAGTTCTTC	CASRGTSGAASYNEQFF
14	TRBV11-2	-	TRBD1	TRBJ2-5	TGTGCCAGCAGCCGCACCGGGACAGTAGAGACCCAGTACTTC	CASSRTGTVETQYF
15	TRBV7-2	-	-	TRBJ2-2	TGTGCCAGCAGCTTTGGCGGGACGAACACCGGGGAGCTGTTTTTT	CASSFGGTNTGELFF
17	TRBV5-4	-	-	TRBJ1-1	TGTGCCAGCAGCCCGCCATCGACAGGCCTTCCTAAGTCTGAAGCTTTCTTT	CASSPPSTGLPKSEAFF
13	TRBV11-2	-	-	TRBJ1-6	TGTGCCAGCAGCTCCGGGAAGGCCTCACCCCTCCACTTT	CASSSGKASPLHF
17	TRBV4-3	-	-	TRBJ2-2	TGCGCCAGCAGCCAAGCCTGGGCGAAGGCGAACACCGGGGAGCTGTTTTTT	CASSQAWAKANTGELFF
15	TRBV4-2	-	-	TRBJ2-7	TGTGCCAGCAGCCAAACCGACAGAAATTCCTACGAGCAGTACTTC	CASSQTDRNSYEQYF
16	TRBV7-3	-	TRBD2	TRBJ2-3	TGTGCCAGCAGCTCCGGGCGTGCGGGGGTGACAGATACGCAGTATTTT	CASSSGRAGVTDTQYF
14	TRBV30	-	TRBD1	TRBJ1-6	TGTGCCTGGTCGGGACAGGGAATTTCTTCACCCCTCCACTTT	CAWSGQGISSPLHF
15	TRBV7-6	-	TRBD1	TRBJ2-5	TGTGCCAGCAGCGTCGGGACAGGGCACCAAGAGACCCAGTACTTC	CASSVGTGHQETQYF
15	TRBV15	-	-	TRBJ2-5	TGTGCCACCAGCGGAACCCCCGGGACACCAGAGACCCAGTACTTC	CATSGTPGTPETQYF
14	TRBV19	-	-	TRBJ1-1	TGTGCCAGTAGTATAGTGGGAGGTGGCACTGAAGCTTTCTTT	CASSIVGGGTEAFF
16	TRBV6-5	-	-	TRBJ2-5	TGTGCCAGCAGTTACACAACCGGGACACCGAAAGAGACCCAGTACTTC	CASSYTTGTPKETQYF
17	TRBV7-2	-	TRBD1	TRBJ1-1	TGTGCCAGCAGCTTAGCCGGGACAGGGGGACAGGACACTGAAGCTTTCTTT	CASSLAGTGGQDTEAFF
15	TRBV6-1	few	-	TRBJ1-5	TGTGCCAGCAGTGTCAGAGGTGACAAGGGGGAGCCCCAGCATTTT	CASSVRGDKGEPQHF
13	TRBV5-1	-	-	TRBJ2-3	TGCGCCAGCAGCGGCCTGGACAGTAATACGCAGTATTTT	CASSGLDSNTQYF
16	TRBV6-5	-	TRBD2	TRBJ2-2	TGTGCCAGCAGTTACCGGATAGCGGGAGGCGCCGGGGAGCTGTTTTTT	CASSYRIAGGAGELFF
14	TRBV29-1	few	TRBD2	TRBJ2-7	TGCAGCGTTGTTGGGGGGACTAACTCCTACGAGCAGTACTTC	CSVVGGTNSYEQYF
15	TRBV7-2	once	-	TRBJ2-1	TGTGCCAGCAGCTCCCGCCGGGATTCCTACAATGAGCAGTTCTTC	CASSSRRDSYNEQFF
13	TRBV11-2	-	-	TRBJ2-5	TGTGCCAGCAGCTATCGACAGGAAGAGACCCAGTACTTC	CASSYRQEETQYF
14	TRBV7-2	-	-	TRBJ1-4	TGTGCCAGCAGCTTGACGGGGTCTAATGAAAAACTGTTTTTT	CASSLTGSNEKLFF
15	TRBV19	-	-	TRBJ1-5	TGTGCCAGTAGTATACGGGACATTAGCAATCAGCCCCAGCATTTT	CASSIRDISNQPQHF
13	TRBV7-3	-	TRBD1	TRBJ1-2	TGTGCCAGCAGCTTAGACAGGGGCTATGGCTACACCTTC	CASSLDRGYGYTF
14	TRBV30	-	TRBD1	TRBJ2-7	TGTGCCTGGAGACCCCGGGACAGGGGCTACAGGCAGTACTTC	CAWRPRDRGYRQYF
13	TRBV7-9	-	TRBD1	TRBJ1-2	TGTGCCAGCAGCCGGACAGGGAACTATGGCTACACCTTC	CASSRTGNYGYTF
12	TRBV7-2	-	-	TRBJ1-2	TGTGCCAGCAGCTTAGTGGGAGGGTTTGTAAGTTTC	CASSLVGGFVSF
14	TRBV14	few	-	TRBJ2-5	TGTGCCAGCAGCCAAGTACAGTTACAAGAGACCCAGTACTTC	CASSQVQLQETQYF
15	TRBV6-5	-	-	TRBJ2-7	TGTGCCAGCAGTTGGGGGGGCGGCGTGGGGGACGAGCAGTACTTC	CASSWGGGVGDEQYF
15	TRBV6-5	few	TRBD1	TRBJ1-3	TGTGCCAGCAGTTACGGGACAGCTTCTGGAAACACCATATATTTT	CASSYGTASGNTIYF
18	TRBV7-9	-	-	TRBJ2-6	TGTTCCAGCAGCCCCCAGGGGTCCTCTTTCTCTGGGGCCAACGTCCTGACTTTC	CSSSPQGSSFSGANVLTF
14	TRBV5-8	-	-	TRBJ1-5	TGTGCCAGCAGCTTCACGGGGGGCAATCAGCCCCAGCATTTT	CASSFTGGNQPQHF
14	TRBV6-5	-	TRBD1	TRBJ2-7	TGTGCCAGCAGACCGGGACAGCTCTCCTACGAGCAGTACTTC	CASRPGQLSYEQYF
14	TRBV5-1	-	TRBD1	TRBJ2-7	TGCGCCAGCAGCTTGAGTCAGGGGGCAGGCGAGCAGTACTTC	CASSLSQGAGEQYF
14	TRBV4-3	-	TRBD1	TRBJ2-7	TGCGCCAGCAGCCCAGGGACAGGGGATAACGAGCAGTACTTC	CASSPGTGDNEQYF
16	TRBV30	-	TRBD2	TRBJ2-1	TGTGCCTGGAGTGTACTGTCTAGCGGGATGAGCGATGAGCAGTTCTTC	CAWSVLSSGMSDEQFF
16	TRBV5-4	-	-	TRBJ2-2	TGTGCCAGCAGCTTGACCCTTAGCGGGAACACCGGGGAGCTGTTTTTT	CASSLTLSGNTGELFF
15	TRBV4-3	-	TRBD2	TRBJ2-3	TGCGCCAGCAGCCAAGATGGGGAGGGCCTAGATACGCAGTATTTT	CASSQDGEGLDTQYF
15	TRBV7-2	-	-	TRBJ1-1	TGTGCCAGCAGCTCCCCTCGGGCGGGGTACACTGAAGCTTTCTTT	CASSSPRAGYTEAFF
16	TRBV11-2	few	TRBD2	TRBJ2-5	TGTGCCAGCAGCTTAGATCCGCTAGCGGGGATGGAGACCCAGTACTTC	CASSLDPLAGMETQYF
15	TRBV7-9	once	-	TRBJ1-1	TGTGCCAGCAGCTTAGGGCAGGGGACGAACACTGAAGCTTTCTTT	CASSLGQGTNTEAFF
15	TRBV7-2	-	TRBD1	TRBJ1-4	TGTGCCAGCAGCCCTCCTGACAGGGGTAATGAAAAACTGTTTTTT	CASSPPDRGNEKLFF
15	TRBV12-5	-	-	TRBJ1-4	TGTGCTAGTGGTTTTATTTTACAGGGTGGAGAAAAACTGTTTTTT	CASGFILQGGEKLFF
12	TRBV6-6	few	-	TRBJ2-1	TGTGCCAGCAGCCCGGACGGAGGTGAGCAGTTCTTC	CASSPDGGEQFF
16	TRBV4-1	-	-	TRBJ2-2	TGCGCCAGCAGCCATCCCGGCCAGGCGAACACCGGGGAGCTGTTTTTT	CASSHPGQANTGELFF
13	TRBV5-6	few	TRBD1	TRBJ1-2	TGTGCCAGCAGCCTACTGGACAGGGAAGGCTACACCTTC	CASSLLDREGYTF
14	TRBV5-1	-	-	TRBJ1-2	TGCGCCAGCAGCTTGGGCGATTTCAACTATGGCTACACCTTC	CASSLGDFNYGYTF
17	TRBV2	-	TRBD1	TRBJ1-4	TGTGCCAGCAGTCGAGATGGACAGGGTTTGACTAATGAAAAACTGTTTTTT	CASSRDGQGLTNEKLFF
16	TRBV7-9	once	TRBD2	TRBJ2-3	TGTTCCAGCAGCTTAGGCGGGGCTAGCGGGACAGATACGCAGTATTTT	CSSSLGGASGTDTQYF
14	TRBV6-1	few	TRBD1	TRBJ1-5	TGTGCCAGCAGCGAATTAAAAGGGGGCCAGCCCCAGCATTTT	CASSELKGGQPQHF
18	TRBV23-1	-	TRBD2	TRBJ2-1	TGCGCCAGCAGTCGAGTGTCTAGCGGGGGGAGCTCCTACAATGAGCAGTTCTTC	CASSRVSSGGSSYNEQFF
17	TRBV9	-	-	TRBJ1-2	TGTGCCAGCAGCGTAGCCACTTCACTGGGGGGGGACTATGGCTACACCTTC	CASSVATSLGGDYGYTF
16	TRBV6-1	-	TRBD1	TRBJ1-2	TGTGCCAGCAGTGCCACCGCCGGGACAGTTAACTATGGCTACACCTTC	CASSATAGTVNYGYTF
15	TRBV19	-	TRBD2	TRBJ2-7	TGTGCCAGTAGCCTGGGAGGGAATGGGCCCTACGAGCAGTACTTC	CASSLGGNGPYEQYF